The rows below give T cell receptor beta chains drawn from one sample of a study of identical twins. TCRdb reprocessed the 5' RACE reads with MiXCR, giving one entry per CDR3 protein. The profile shows 210,000 or so distinct CDR3 sequences, roughly 15% of them singletons. The same sample was also used in a study of T cells expressing NK-cell markers.

Sequenced input: CD8+ T cells sorted from blood. These receptors were collected from a woman aged 18-29 years in good health. The CDR3 runs from the conserved cysteine through the conserved F or W. The order of the fields is clone size, V gene, D gene, J gene, CDR3 DNA, CDR3 protein. The D gene is left open where the match is weak. The size entry is marked missing in some rows and otherwise reads once, few, many or a size class.

>few|TRBV9|TRBD2|TRBJ2-5
TGTGCCAGCAGCGATAGCGGGGGAGAGACCCAGTACTTC
CASSDSGGETQYF
>.|TRBV10-3|.|TRBJ1-2
TGTGCCACAACAGTATCGGGCTATGGCTACACCTTC
CATTVSGYGYTF
>few|TRBV3-1|.|TRBJ2-7
TGTGCCAGCAGCCAAGATGGACCCAGGGGAGGCTACGAGCAGTACTTC
CASSQDGPRGGYEQYF
>.|TRBV10-2|.|TRBJ2-3
TGCGCCAGCAGCCCGAGGGGTAGCGCGAGCACAGATACGCAGTATTTT
CASSPRGSASTDTQYF
>few|TRBV5-1|TRBD1|TRBJ2-7
TGCGCCAGCAGCGCTCGACAGGGGACCGAGCAGTACTTC
CASSARQGTEQYF
>few|TRBV7-9|.|TRBJ2-7
TGTGCCAGCAGCTTTCCTCCTGGACCAGAAGGTTGGGCCGAGCAGTACTTC
CASSFPPGPEGWAEQYF
>.|TRBV29-1|.|TRBJ1-2
TGCAGCGTTGAACCCCAGGGTCACGGCTACACCTTC
CSVEPQGHGYTF
>few|TRBV12-3/TRBV12-4|.|TRBJ2-3
TGTGCCAGCAGTTTTGCAGTCACAGATACGCAGTATTTT
CASSFAVTDTQYF
>many|TRBV12-3/TRBV12-4|.|TRBJ1-2
TGTGCCAGCAGGCTGGACGGTAACTATGGCTACACCTTC
CASRLDGNYGYTF
>.|TRBV5-1|.|TRBJ2-5
TGCGCCAGCAGGGGAGCTGCAGGGGTAATAAGAGAGACCCAGTACTTC
CASRGAAGVIRETQYF
>few|TRBV7-2|TRBD1|TRBJ2-7
TGTGCCAGCAGCCAGACCCCCCTAATGACAGGGGCCTACGAGCAGTACTTC
CASSQTPLMTGAYEQYF
>few|TRBV5-1|.|TRBJ2-3
TGCGCCAGCAGCTTGCCGATGGCGGGACGGTCGGGAGATACGCAGTATTTT
CASSLPMAGRSGDTQYF
>few|TRBV29-1|TRBD2|TRBJ2-1
TGCAGCGTTGGGGGGACTAGCGGGCTATACAATGAGCAGTTCTTC
CSVGGTSGLYNEQFF
>.|TRBV12-3/TRBV12-4|.|TRBJ1-5
TGTGCCAGCAGTTCTGAGGCCATGGGGGATCAGCCCCAGCATTTT
CASSSEAMGDQPQHF
>few|TRBV7-9|.|TRBJ1-1
TGTGCCAGCAGCCCTATAGGGCTGAACACTGAAGCTTTCTTT
CASSPIGLNTEAFF
>few|TRBV7-9|.|TRBJ2-1
TGTGCCAGCAGCCCGGAAGGGGACGATGAGCAGTTCTTC
CASSPEGDDEQFF
>.|TRBV6-2/TRBV6-3|TRBD1|TRBJ1-2
TGTGCCAGCAGTTACTCGACAGGGGTCGGCTACACCTTC
CASSYSTGVGYTF
>.|TRBV25-1|.|TRBJ2-3
TGTGCCAGCAGTGACTTCGAGGGGGAGAGAGATACGCAGTATTTT
CASSDFEGERDTQYF
>few|TRBV12-3/TRBV12-4|.|TRBJ1-1
TGTGCCAGCCTGGTCGAGGCTGAAGCTTTCTTT
CASLVEAEAFF
>.|TRBV29-1|.|TRBJ2-2
TGCAGCGTAGATGGCGGGAACACCGGGGAGCTGTTTTTT
CSVDGGNTGELFF
>few|TRBV7-6|TRBD2|TRBJ2-1
TGTGCCAGCAGCGCCGTTCTAGCGGGAAATGAGCAGTTCTTC
CASSAVLAGNEQFF
>.|TRBV9|TRBD2|TRBJ2-7
TGTGCCAGCAGCGTAGAAACTAGCGATACCTACGAGCAGTACTTC
CASSVETSDTYEQYF
>many|TRBV6-4|TRBD2|TRBJ2-3
TGTGCCAGCAGTTTACTAGCGGGTAGCACAGATACGCAGTATTTT
CASSLLAGSTDTQYF
>few|TRBV11-2|.|TRBJ1-6
TGTGCCAGCAGCTTAGGGGCAGGCCCCGGACCCCTCCACTTT
CASSLGAGPGPLHF
>.|TRBV7-9|.|TRBJ2-3
TGTGCCAGCAGCTCGTTGGCGGTCTCGAACACAGATACGCAGTATTTT
CASSSLAVSNTDTQYF
>many|TRBV5-1|TRBD1|TRBJ1-1
TGCGCCAGCAGGGACAGGATGAACACTGAAGCTTTCTTT
CASRDRMNTEAFF
>many|TRBV12-3/TRBV12-4|.|TRBJ2-5
TGTGCCAGCCTCCTATCCCGGAGAACGGAGACCCAGTACTTC
CASLLSRRTETQYF
>few|TRBV6-5|.|TRBJ2-7
TGTGCCAGCAGTTACGGGGGACGAGCCTACGAGCAGTACTTC
CASSYGGRAYEQYF
>many|TRBV12-3/TRBV12-4|.|TRBJ2-3
TGTGCCAGCAGTGCTGGAGGGAGTACAGATACGCAGTATTTT
CASSAGGSTDTQYF
>few|TRBV29-1|.|TRBJ2-7
TGCAGCGTTGGGAGTCGCGGCTACGAGCAGTACTTC
CSVGSRGYEQYF
>.|TRBV28|TRBD2|TRBJ2-7
TGTGCCAGCACGGGGACTAATCCCTCCTACGAGCAGTACTTC
CASTGTNPSYEQYF
>.|TRBV11-3|TRBD1|TRBJ2-3
TGTGCCAGCAGCCCAGGGGGTACGCAGTATTTT
CASSPGGTQYF
>.|TRBV5-1|.|TRBJ2-1
TGCGCCAGCAGCTTCACGGTTAAAGAGGGTGAGCAGTTCTTC
CASSFTVKEGEQFF
>few|TRBV7-8|TRBD1|TRBJ2-2
TGTGCCAGCACCCTTACAGGGGGCTCGTCCGGGGAGCTGTTTTTT
CASTLTGGSSGELFF
>.|TRBV5-1|.|TRBJ1-1
TGCGCCAGCAGCTTGGATGGAGGGTGGGGTACTGAAGCTTTCTTT
CASSLDGGWGTEAFF
>.|TRBV27|.|TRBJ2-3
TGTGCCAGCAGTTTAACAGGGACCACAGATACGCAGTATTTT
CASSLTGTTDTQYF